This T cell receptor beta chain was captured by sequencing in a study of blood T cell repertoires in COVID-19. Looking at the study overall: There were acute and convalescent COVID-19 samples, and they came from the United States, Italy and Spain. The cDNA or gDNA used as material had been derived from T cells, B-cell-depleted T cells, or PBMCs.

The authors' processing: How many nucleated cells were present was estimated from reference gene primer amplification. The protocol was immunoSEQ multiplex PCR, while the TCRdb copy is restricted to in-frame clones and leaves out a portion. Clonal size and the V and J genes are those of that table, whereas D and trimming came from the DNA. This sample has fewer than 70,000 clones, with roughly three quarters found just once. CDR1 and CDR2 (germline): LGHNT, FRNRAP. The CDR3 is made up of 15 amino acids. Trimming removed 6 bases from V and 7 bases from J; junction bases left unmatched: 8. This clone was detected only a few times.

The rearrangement joins TRBV12-5 to TRBJ1-6, with 8 nucleotides matching TRBD1. The sequenced sample was peripheral blood. The sequence was collected from a man in his sixties with acute or convalescent COVID-19. CDR3 in DNA: TGTGCTAGTGGACAAGGACAGGGAAACAATTCACCCCTCCACTTT. Residues: CASGQGQGNNSPLHF.